This T cell receptor beta chain was recorded in a study of shared clonotypes between healthy human individuals. The assay was run at deep level. Profiling relied on immunoSEQ multiplex PCR, and the TCRdb table lists in-frame clones only, not all of them. This sample has some 790,000 clones, with around 70% found just once. In this sample, this clone turned up a few times. Study donors comprised healthy, HIV-negative adults devoid of recent acute infection or vaccination. The trim removed 10 bases at V and 2 bases at J, leaving 10 bases unmatched. The germline CDR1 and CDR2 sequences are SNHLY and FYNNEI. CDR3 size: 15 residues.

The clonotype comes from a woman in her thirties in good health. The sequenced sample consisted of memory CD4+ T cells sorted from blood. Specified subset: CD45RA-negative fraction. This chain connects TRBV2 to TRBJ2-2; 7 positions agree with TRBD2. The CDR3 region is CATRKASGNTGELFF. CDR3 DNA: TGTGCCACCCGAAAAGCTAGCGGTAACACCGGGGAGCTGTTTTTT.